Listed below are T cell receptor beta chains from one sample, sequenced in a study of blood T cell repertoires in COVID-19. The data were produced by immunoSEQ multiplex PCR, yet TCRdb's version contains in-frame clones alone and is incomplete. The data contain 310,000 or so clones, roughly 87% of them seen just once; the ten biggest clones take up 9.9%. Material: peripheral blood. These receptors all stem from a man aged 25-45 years with COVID-19, enrolled during active disease. CDR3s include the opening cysteine and the closing phenylalanine or tryptophan. The D gene is left open where the match is weak. Some rows mark clone size as missing; the rest say once, few, many or name a class of expanded clone.

D gene: TRBD1; clone size: NA; V gene: TRBV27; J gene: TRBJ1-2; CDR3 protein: CASSLSNLGTGGGYTF; CDR3 DNA: TGTGCCAGCAGTTTATCAAATCTCGGGACAGGGGGTGGCTACACCTTC
D gene: TRBD2; clone size: NA; V gene: TRBV18; J gene: TRBJ2-7; CDR3 protein: CASSPRGTSGGDEQYF; CDR3 DNA: TGTGCCAGCTCACCAAGAGGGACTAGCGGGGGGGACGAGCAGTACTTC
D gene: NA; clone size: NA; V gene: TRBV10-3; J gene: TRBJ2-2; CDR3 protein: CAISEFITNTGELFF; CDR3 DNA: TGTGCCATCAGTGAGTTTATAACGAACACCGGGGAGCTGTTTTTT
D gene: TRBD1; clone size: NA; V gene: TRBV2; J gene: TRBJ1-5; CDR3 protein: CASRSRDRGRSNQPQHF; CDR3 DNA: TGTGCCAGCAGATCCCGGGACAGGGGGCGAAGCAATCAGCCCCAGCATTTT
D gene: TRBD2; clone size: NA; V gene: TRBV5-1; J gene: TRBJ2-7; CDR3 protein: CASSLVSSGGLTYEQYF; CDR3 DNA: TGCGCCAGCAGCTTGGTTTCTAGCGGGGGCCTAACCTACGAGCAGTACTTC
D gene: NA; clone size: NA; V gene: TRBV7-9; J gene: TRBJ2-7; CDR3 protein: CASSLPTDWTYEQYF; CDR3 DNA: TGTGCCAGCAGCTTACCGACGGACTGGACCTACGAGCAGTACTTC
D gene: NA; clone size: NA; V gene: TRBV12-5; J gene: TRBJ2-2; CDR3 protein: CASGLVLGLGTGELFF; CDR3 DNA: TGTGCTAGTGGTTTGGTACTGGGCTTAGGCACCGGGGAGCTGTTTTTT
D gene: NA; clone size: NA; V gene: TRBV10-3; J gene: TRBJ2-3; CDR3 protein: CAISAREGEDTQYF; CDR3 DNA: TGTGCCATCAGTGCCAGGGAAGGAGAAGATACGCAGTATTTT
D gene: NA; clone size: NA; V gene: TRBV5-6; J gene: TRBJ2-7; CDR3 protein: CASSLSNFERGTSYEQYF; CDR3 DNA: TGTGCCAGCAGCTTGTCGAATTTTGAGAGGGGGACCTCCTACGAGCAGTACTTC
D gene: TRBD2; clone size: NA; V gene: TRBV4-3; J gene: TRBJ2-1; CDR3 protein: CASSQGMGPLAGGYNEQFF; CDR3 DNA: TGCGCCAGCAGCCAAGGCATGGGCCCACTAGCGGGGGGGTACAATGAGCAGTTCTTC
D gene: TRBD1; clone size: NA; V gene: TRBV9; J gene: TRBJ1-1; CDR3 protein: CASSVAPDRGNTEAFF; CDR3 DNA: TGTGCCAGCAGCGTAGCCCCTGACAGGGGCAACACTGAAGCTTTCTTT
D gene: TRBD2; clone size: NA; V gene: TRBV20-1; J gene: TRBJ2-3; CDR3 protein: CSASRSSGMGGDTQYF; CDR3 DNA: TGCAGTGCTAGTAGGTCTAGCGGTATGGGAGGAGATACGCAGTATTTT
D gene: TRBD1; clone size: NA; V gene: TRBV4-1; J gene: TRBJ1-6; CDR3 protein: CASSQDPDRGRNSPLHF; CDR3 DNA: TGCGCCAGCAGCCAAGATCCCGACAGGGGGCGTAATTCACCCCTCCACTTT
D gene: TRBD1; clone size: NA; V gene: TRBV6-2/TRBV6-3; J gene: TRBJ1-6; CDR3 protein: CASSYFGGDRNSPLHF; CDR3 DNA: TGTGCCAGCAGTTACTTCGGTGGGGACAGGAATTCACCCCTCCACTTT
D gene: TRBD1; clone size: NA; V gene: TRBV11-1; J gene: TRBJ2-7; CDR3 protein: CASSFGTGILYEQYF; CDR3 DNA: TGTGCCAGCAGCTTTGGGACAGGGATATTGTACGAGCAGTACTTC
D gene: NA; clone size: few; V gene: TRBV7-2; J gene: TRBJ1-1; CDR3 protein: CASSSDRRRDTEAFF; CDR3 DNA: TGTGCCAGCAGCTCGGACAGACGGCGTGATACTGAAGCTTTCTTT
D gene: TRBD1; clone size: once; V gene: TRBV19; J gene: TRBJ2-5; CDR3 protein: CASSIAGTGSAEETQYF; CDR3 DNA: TGTGCCAGTAGTATAGCCGGGACAGGGTCGGCAGAGGAGACCCAGTACTTC
D gene: TRBD2; clone size: NA; V gene: TRBV3-1/TRBV3-2; J gene: TRBJ2-5; CDR3 protein: CASSASGTQETQYF; CDR3 DNA: TGTGCCAGCAGCGCCAGCGGGACCCAAGAGACCCAGTACTTC
D gene: NA; clone size: NA; V gene: TRBV27; J gene: TRBJ2-1; CDR3 protein: CASSILNNEQFF; CDR3 DNA: TGTGCCAGCAGTATACTGAACAATGAGCAGTTCTTC
D gene: NA; clone size: NA; V gene: TRBV11-2; J gene: TRBJ1-1; CDR3 protein: CASSLTGPTEAFF; CDR3 DNA: TGTGCCAGCAGCTTAACAGGGCCCACTGAAGCTTTCTTT
D gene: NA; clone size: NA; V gene: TRBV6-5; J gene: TRBJ2-3; CDR3 protein: CASSYSGQGDTQYF; CDR3 DNA: TGTGCCAGCAGTTACTCTGGTCAGGGGGATACGCAGTATTTT
D gene: NA; clone size: NA; V gene: TRBV7-2; J gene: TRBJ1-1; CDR3 protein: CASSFGPGRHTEAFF; CDR3 DNA: TGTGCCAGCAGCTTTGGGCCCGGCAGACACACTGAAGCTTTCTTT
D gene: TRBD1; clone size: NA; V gene: TRBV4-3; J gene: TRBJ1-1; CDR3 protein: CASSQVDWGQGEAFF; CDR3 DNA: TGCGCCAGCAGCCAAGTTGATTGGGGACAGGGCGAAGCTTTCTTT
D gene: NA; clone size: NA; V gene: TRBV5-1; J gene: TRBJ2-6; CDR3 protein: CASSLQDRYSGANVLTF; CDR3 DNA: TGCGCCAGCAGCTTGCAGGATAGGTACTCTGGGGCCAACGTCCTGACTTTC
D gene: NA; clone size: few; V gene: TRBV9; J gene: TRBJ2-1; CDR3 protein: CASRKAGGNEQFF; CDR3 DNA: TGTGCCAGCAGAAAGGCGGGCGGCAATGAGCAGTTCTTC
D gene: NA; clone size: once; V gene: TRBV28; J gene: TRBJ1-5; CDR3 protein: CASNGVAGGNQPQHF; CDR3 DNA: TGTGCCAGCAATGGGGTGGCAGGGGGCAATCAGCCCCAGCATTTT
D gene: NA; clone size: NA; V gene: TRBV5-4; J gene: TRBJ1-1; CDR3 protein: CASSLWGGNTEAFF; CDR3 DNA: TGTGCCAGCAGCTTGTGGGGGGGGAACACTGAAGCTTTCTTT
D gene: NA; clone size: NA; V gene: TRBV25-1; J gene: TRBJ1-2; CDR3 protein: CASSATAYGYTF; CDR3 DNA: TGTGCCAGCAGTGCGACAGCTTATGGCTACACCTTC
D gene: TRBD1; clone size: NA; V gene: TRBV5-1; J gene: TRBJ1-3; CDR3 protein: CASSLGQGSTIYF; CDR3 DNA: TGCGCCAGCAGCTTAGGACAGGGGAGCACCATATATTTT
D gene: NA; clone size: NA; V gene: TRBV5-4; J gene: TRBJ1-5; CDR3 protein: CASSLDGGNQPQHF; CDR3 DNA: TGTGCCAGCAGTCTCGACGGGGGCAATCAGCCCCAGCATTTT
D gene: NA; clone size: NA; V gene: TRBV6-5; J gene: TRBJ1-3; CDR3 protein: CASHQGSSGNTIYF; CDR3 DNA: TGTGCCAGCCATCAGGGGTCCTCTGGAAACACCATATATTTT
D gene: NA; clone size: NA; V gene: TRBV4-3; J gene: TRBJ1-1; CDR3 protein: CASSQEGAVNTEAFF; CDR3 DNA: TGCGCCAGCAGCCAAGAGGGGGCGGTGAACACTGAAGCTTTCTTT
D gene: TRBD1; clone size: NA; V gene: TRBV10-3; J gene: TRBJ2-5; CDR3 protein: CAIRGQGETQYF; CDR3 DNA: TGTGCCATCAGGGGACAGGGAGAGACCCAGTACTTC
D gene: NA; clone size: NA; V gene: TRBV25-1; J gene: TRBJ1-4; CDR3 protein: CASTPRGRNEKLFF; CDR3 DNA: TGTGCCAGCACCCCCAGGGGCCGGAATGAAAAACTGTTTTTT
D gene: TRBD2; clone size: NA; V gene: TRBV10-3; J gene: TRBJ2-1; CDR3 protein: CAISDSSSGDSYNEQFF; CDR3 DNA: TGTGCCATCAGTGATTCCTCTAGCGGAGATAGCTACAATGAGCAGTTCTTC
D gene: NA; clone size: NA; V gene: TRBV21-1; J gene: TRBJ2-3; CDR3 protein: CATTHRNSTDTQYF; CDR3 DNA: TGTGCCACCACACACAGGAATAGCACAGATACGCAGTATTTT
D gene: NA; clone size: NA; V gene: TRBV28; J gene: TRBJ2-3; CDR3 protein: CASSSPGGDTQYF; CDR3 DNA: TGTGCCAGCAGTTCGCCAGGGGGGGATACGCAGTATTTT
D gene: TRBD1; clone size: NA; V gene: TRBV28; J gene: TRBJ2-5; CDR3 protein: CASSFYRDREETQYF; CDR3 DNA: TGTGCCAGCAGTTTCTACCGGGACAGGGAAGAGACCCAGTACTTC
D gene: TRBD1; clone size: NA; V gene: TRBV7-9; J gene: TRBJ1-6; CDR3 protein: CASSTVRTGLYNSPLHF; CDR3 DNA: TGTGCCAGCAGCACCGTTCGGACAGGGCTTTATAATTCACCCCTCCACTTT
D gene: NA; clone size: few; V gene: TRBV3-1/TRBV3-2; J gene: TRBJ2-7; CDR3 protein: CASSQDQAYEQYF; CDR3 DNA: TGTGCCAGCAGCCAAGATCAGGCCTACGAGCAGTACTTC
D gene: NA; clone size: NA; V gene: TRBV6-5; J gene: TRBJ1-3; CDR3 protein: CASSWASGDSGNTIYF; CDR3 DNA: TGTGCCAGCAGTTGGGCCTCCGGCGACTCTGGAAACACCATATATTTT
D gene: TRBD1; clone size: NA; V gene: TRBV19; J gene: TRBJ1-3; CDR3 protein: CASSPRQGSGNTIYF; CDR3 DNA: TGTGCCAGTAGTCCCAGACAGGGATCTGGAAACACCATATATTTT
D gene: TRBD1; clone size: NA; V gene: TRBV19; J gene: TRBJ2-5; CDR3 protein: CASSAGQEDPQYF; CDR3 DNA: TGTGCCAGTAGTGCAGGACAGGAGGATCCCCAGTACTTC
D gene: NA; clone size: NA; V gene: TRBV21-1; J gene: TRBJ1-2; CDR3 protein: CASRKGGLLYGYTF; CDR3 DNA: TGTGCCAGCCGTAAAGGGGGGCTCCTCTATGGCTACACCTTC
D gene: TRBD2; clone size: NA; V gene: TRBV30; J gene: TRBJ2-5; CDR3 protein: CAWKLAGVETQYF; CDR3 DNA: TGTGCCTGGAAACTAGCGGGAGTGGAGACCCAGTACTTC
D gene: NA; clone size: NA; V gene: TRBV15; J gene: TRBJ2-1; CDR3 protein: CATSGDRGGHGDNEQFF; CDR3 DNA: TGTGCCACCAGCGGAGATAGGGGCGGACATGGGGACAATGAGCAGTTCTTC
D gene: NA; clone size: NA; V gene: TRBV5-1; J gene: TRBJ1-4; CDR3 protein: CASSLVAANEKLFF; CDR3 DNA: TGCGCCAGCAGCTTGGTGGCCGCTAATGAAAAACTGTTTTTT
D gene: TRBD1; clone size: NA; V gene: TRBV4-3; J gene: TRBJ1-2; CDR3 protein: CASSQDRQQGGGYTF; CDR3 DNA: TGCGCCAGCAGCCAAGATAGGCAACAGGGGGGAGGCTACACCTTC
D gene: NA; clone size: few; V gene: TRBV19; J gene: TRBJ1-3; CDR3 protein: CASSMVSAGNTIYF; CDR3 DNA: TGTGCCAGTAGTATGGTTTCAGCTGGAAACACCATATATTTT
D gene: NA; clone size: NA; V gene: TRBV7-9; J gene: TRBJ1-1; CDR3 protein: CASSLPGNTEAFF; CDR3 DNA: TGTGCCAGCAGCTTACCGGGGAACACTGAAGCTTTCTTT
D gene: NA; clone size: few; V gene: TRBV12-5; J gene: TRBJ1-3; CDR3 protein: CASGLAQKGGGLNTIYF; CDR3 DNA: TGTGCTAGTGGTTTGGCGCAGAAGGGAGGTGGCTTGAACACCATATATTTT
D gene: TRBD2; clone size: NA; V gene: TRBV4-1; J gene: TRBJ2-7; CDR3 protein: CASSQVGTSRVYEQYF; CDR3 DNA: TGCGCCAGCAGCCAAGTTGGGACTAGCAGAGTCTACGAGCAGTACTTC
D gene: TRBD1; clone size: NA; V gene: TRBV27; J gene: TRBJ2-6; CDR3 protein: CASSRDREGSGANVLTF; CDR3 DNA: TGTGCCAGCAGCCGGGACAGGGAAGGGTCTGGGGCCAACGTCCTGACTTTC
D gene: TRBD1; clone size: once; V gene: TRBV5-6; J gene: TRBJ2-7; CDR3 protein: CASSTTGGWGEQYF; CDR3 DNA: TGTGCCAGCAGCACGACAGGGGGCTGGGGCGAGCAGTACTTC